One and the same sample provided the 26 T cell receptor beta chains below, sequenced in a study of tumor-infiltrating lymphocytes in primary liver carcinoma. Bulk tissue was left unsorted, and RNA and DNA were co-extracted from around 18-30 mg of it. The researchers produced TCR beta cDNA from around 0.5 ug total RNA with a constant-region primer. Modified slightly, ARM-PCR produced TCR beta libraries over three nested multiplex PCR rounds. A C-beta reverse primer was combined with TRBV1-TRBV30 forward primers in the first two PCR rounds, and each round had approximately 10 cycles. TCRdb used MiXCR to reprocess the multiplex PCR reads, holding one entry per CDR3 protein. The sample includes fewer than 50,000 distinct CDR3 sequences, approximately 71% seen only once; the top ten take around two fifths. The sequenced material came from tumor-adjacent normal liver tissue. Receptors were obtained from a woman aged 25-40 years with primary liver carcinoma and hepatitis B virus infection.

The gene calls are TRBV28 and TRBJ2-1; TRBD1 might be the D (6 bases). The germline V and J ends were trimmed by 7 bases and 4 bases, with 17 bases remaining between them. CDR1 and CDR2 from the germline V gene are MDHEN and SYDVKM. The CDR3 extends over 15 amino acids. The CDR3 region is CASKPTVTGYNEQFF. CDR3 nucleotide sequence: TGTGCCAGCAAACCAACCGTGACAGGTTACAATGAGCAGTTCTTC.

This clonotype was counted ten times or more. This rearrangement joins TRBV24-1 to TRBJ2-1; D remains ambiguous. Germline-derived CDR1 and CDR2 are KGHDR and SFDVKD. The germline V and J ends were trimmed by 0 bases and 9 bases, with 5 bases remaining between them. The CDR3 runs 12 residues. DNA of the CDR3: TGTGCCACCAGTGATTTGCGAAGTGAGCAGTTCTTC. Its translation: CATSDLRSEQFF.

As concerns this clonotype: This CDR3 is missing its conserved last phenylalanine or tryptophan, likely due to a read error. V usage is TRBV4-1 and J usage is TRBJ1-6; no reliable D call. The CDR3 contains 17 residues. V dropped 1 base and J dropped 6 bases, with 16 bases sitting between them. Germline V lookup: CDR1 MGHRA, CDR2 YSYEKL. The CDR3 sequence: CASSQGPPQETNSPLHL. CDR3 sequence (DNA): TGCGCCAGCAGCCAAGGCCCCCCCCAGGAGACTAATTCACCCCTCCACTTA.

In the case of this clonotype: Given a much more abundant clone one base away, this may be a read error. The rearrangement links TRBV7-9 to TRBJ1-2, with 8 positions matching TRBD1. The length of the CDR3 is 13 residues. J lost 7 bases, V lost 5 bases, and 6 bases had no gene match. CDR1 SEHNR and CDR2 FQNEAQ come from the germline V gene (reference sequence). The CDR3 DNA is TGTGCCAGCAGCCCTACAGGGGGATTTGGCTACACCTTC. Encoded protein: CASSPTGGFGYTF.

On this clonotype itself: It is likely a read error, because the conserved phenylalanine at the end of the CDR3 is missing. This chain uses TRBV11-2 with TRBJ2-1; no firm D call. Germline V gene sequence: CDR1 SGHAT, CDR2 FQNNGV. The CDR3 totals 15 residues. The chain's CDR3 is CASSLLRTSYNEQFY. In DNA form, the CDR3 reads TGTGCCAGCAGCTTATTGAGGACCTCCTACAACGAGCAGTTCTAC.

The J gene is TRBJ2-1, the V gene TRBV6-2 or TRBV6-3, with D tentatively TRBD1 (5 bases). The CDR3 is made up of 12 amino acids. CDR1 is MNHEY, CDR2 SVGEGT, per germline. V lost 6 bases to trimming and J lost 9 bases, with 12 bases between them. The CDR3 DNA is TGTGCCAGCAGCAGGGTTGCCAGTGAGCAGTTCTTC. It specifies CASSRVASEQFF.

The V and J genes are TRBV29-1 and TRBJ2-7, with D possibly being TRBD1 (7 bases). V was trimmed by 0 bases and J by 4 bases, leaving 19 bases between them. The germline gives CDR1 SQVTM, CDR2 ANQGSEA. The CDR3 loop spans 16 amino acids. The chain's CDR3 is CSVEDWTKEGAYEQYF. The CDR3 DNA reads as TGCAGCGTTGAAGACTGGACTAAGGAGGGGGCATACGAGCAGTACTTC.

About this clonotype itself: At one of its ends the junction is not consistent with the germline gene, which may arise from a read error. The rearrangement links TRBV5-6 to TRBJ2-6, with D possibly being TRBD1 (6 bases). Germline V gene data show CDR1 as SGHDT and CDR2 as YYEEEE. The CDR3 runs to 17 residues. Here the CDR3 DNA reads TGTGTCAGCAGCCAGGACAGTAGATTCTCTGGGGCCAACGTCCTGACTTTC. This translates into CVSSQDSRFSGANVLTF.

In this sample, this clonotype turned up many times. This chain uses TRBV6-5 with TRBJ2-3; 8 bases fit TRBD2. V lost 7 bases, J lost 0 bases, and 3 bases stayed unmatched. CDR3 length: 14 amino acids. Per germline, CDR1 MNHEY and CDR2 SVGAGI. This CDR3 reads CASKVAGSTDTQYF. In nucleotides, the CDR3 is TGTGCCAGCAAGGTAGCGGGGAGCACAGATACGCAGTATTTT.

For this clonotype: This CDR3 fails to terminate in the conserved phenylalanine or tryptophan, so it likely reflects a read error. The chain carries TRBV19 and TRBJ2-3; D gene uncertain. This CDR3 comprises 15 residues. From germline, CDR1 is LNHDA and CDR2 SQIVND (reference sequence). Trimming removed 5 bases from V and 2 bases from J, with 14 bases in between. Written as DNA, the CDR3 is TGTGCCAGTAGTTCGCTTGGGATTTCCACAGATACGCAGTATTCT. This codes for CASSSLGISTDTQYS.

Of note for this clonotype: Because it lacks the conserved phenylalanine or tryptophan at the end, this CDR3 is likely a read error. It is unclear where the CDR3 begins or ends on the DNA, so no DNA is shown, and the CDR3 is as TCRdb lists it. The CDR3: CTSSPEGVPTYEQCL. V is TRBV11-2 and J is TRBJ2-7; the table assigns TRBD2, which was not confirmed against the DNA. The V gene's germline CDR1 is SGHAT and CDR2 FQNNGV. The CDR3 spans 15 residues, counting both ends.

On this clonotype: The CDR3 ends on some other residue instead of the conserved phenylalanine or tryptophan, so this is likely a read error. The rearrangement uses TRBV30 and TRBJ1-1; D is uncertain. The CDR3 is made up of 11 amino acids. Germline lookup yields CDR1 GTSNPN and CDR2 SVGIG (reference sequence). Deletions cut 3 bases from V and 4 bases from J, with 6 bases between. The CDR3 loop reads CAWSESTEAFS. The DNA for the CDR3 is TGTGCCTGGAGCGAGAGCACTGAAGCTTTCTCT.

The chain is built from TRBV4-3 and TRBJ2-3; D remains ambiguous. This CDR3 comprises 18 residues. The V and J ends lost 3 bases and 11 bases respectively, with 30 bases between them. Germline V gene sequence: CDR1 LGHNA, CDR2 YSLEER. CDR3 nucleotide sequence: TGCGCCAGCAGCCAGTCGGTCTGGCTGGCTGATCCCGATGATGTGCAGTATTTT. It translates to CASSQSVWLADPDDVQYF.

Of note for this clonotype: This may stem from a read error, because a much larger clone lies one nucleotide away. The V call is TRBV6-2 or TRBV6-3, the J call TRBJ2-6; TRBD1 might be the D (6 bases). The CDR3 consists of 17 residues. The germline V gene encodes CDR1 MNHEY and CDR2 SVGEGT. The CDR3 region is CVSSYLQGYSGANVLAF. CDR3 nucleotide sequence: TGTGTCAGCAGTTACTTACAGGGTTACTCTGGGGCCAACGTCCTGGCTTTC.

The chain is built from TRBV4-1 and TRBJ2-1; TRBD2 aligns across 9 bases. The germline V gene encodes CDR1 MGHRA and CDR2 YSYEKL. The CDR3 runs 17 residues. J lost 13 bases, V lost 6 bases, and 22 bases had no gene match. DNA of the CDR3: TGCGCCAGCAGGGCAGGACTAGCGAGGGAACCCTACAATGGTCAGTTCTTC. It yields the protein CASRAGLAREPYNGQFF.

In the case of this clonotype: Its ends do not fully match the called genes, so a read error is possible. The chain links TRBV11-1 to TRBJ2-7; D ambiguous. The CDR3 has 12 amino acids. Germline V gives CDR1 SGHAT, CDR2 FQDESV (reference sequence). The CDR3 nucleotides read TGTGCCAACAGCTTCATGGGCTACGGGCAGTACTTC. Amino acid sequence: CANSFMGYGQYF. Filled out from reference TRBV11-1 and TRBJ2-7, the complete variable domain reads EAEVAQSPRYKITEKSQAVAFWCDPISGHATLYWYRQILGQGPELLVQFQDESVVDDSQLPKDRFSAERLKGVDSTLKIQPAELGDSAMYLCANSFMGYGQYFGPGTRLTVT.

In the case of this clonotype: An end of the junction differs from the germline gene, which may be a read error. V is TRBV11-2 and J is TRBJ2-5; D gene uncertain. CDR1 and CDR2 from the germline V gene are SGHAT and FQNNGV. This CDR3 comprises 16 residues. CDR3 DNA sequence: TGTGCCAGCAGCACAAGAACAGTGGGCGCGAGAGAGACTCAGTACTTC. It codes for CASSTRTVGARETQYF.

The genes are TRBV11-2 and TRBJ2-1, with TRBD2 matching 9 bases. J was trimmed by 16 bases and V by 3 bases; bases with no gene match: 16. Germline V gene data show CDR1 as SGHAT and CDR2 as FQNNGV. The CDR3 has 15 residues. CDR3 loop: CASSLYGGRAYVQFF. In DNA form, the CDR3 reads TGTGCCAGCAGCTTGTATGGCGGGAGGGCTTATGTGCAATTCTTC.

A word on this clonotype: A junction end diverges from the germline sequence, so it may reflect a read error. This sequence joins TRBV12-3 or TRBV12-4 and TRBJ2-5, with 7 bases aligning to TRBD1. The CDR3 sequence is 14 residues long. CDR3 protein: CASSFQQGMEIQYF. CDR3 in DNA: TGTGCCAGCAGTTTCCAACAGGGGATGGAGATCCAGTACTTC.

Note on this clonotype: Mismatch with germline at one junction end may stem from a read error. This chain connects TRBV4-3 to TRBJ2-5; D is unresolved. CDR1 and CDR2 (germline): LGHNA, YSLEER. The CDR3 sequence is 13 residues long. CDR3 nucleotide sequence: TGCGCCAGCAGTCAAGAGAGGACAGAGACCCAGTACTTC. Its translation is CASSQERTETQYF.

Details on this clonotype: Sequence at one end of the junction differs from germline and may be a read error. This chain links TRBV6-5 with TRBJ2-1; 7 bases line up with TRBD1. The germline gives CDR1 MNHEY, CDR2 SVGAGI. The CDR3 covers 14 residues. The CDR3 reads CTSSLKGAYNEQLF. CDR3 nucleotide sequence: TGTACCAGCAGCCTTAAGGGGGCTTACAATGAGCAGCTCTTC.

To note about this clonotype: A clone one base away is much larger, so this may be a read error. The chain couples TRBV11-1 to TRBJ2-5; D gene uncertain. Looked up from germline, CDR1 is SGHAT and CDR2 is FQDESV (reference sequence). CDR3 length: 14 amino acids. Trimming pared 0 bases from V and 3 bases from J, leaving 8 bases between. The DNA for the CDR3 is TGTGCCAGCAGCTTAGCAGGGCACGAAGAGACCCAGTACTTC. Translating it yields CASSLAGHEETQYF.

As to this clonotype: At one end the junction does not follow the germline gene, possibly because of a read error. This chain links TRBV6-2 or TRBV6-3 with TRBJ2-1, with 10 bases matching TRBD2. The CDR3 spans 22 residues. Germline CDR1 MNHEY, CDR2 SVGEGT. The CDR3 protein is CASSYLMSLAGVGYSSYDEQFF. For the CDR3, the DNA is TGTGCCAGCAGTTACTTGATGAGTCTAGCGGGAGTGGGGTATAGCTCCTACGATGAGCAGTTCTTC.

A remark on this clonotype: The junction differs from germline at one of its ends, possibly a read error. V and J are TRBV12-3 or TRBV12-4 and TRBJ2-1, with 8 bases lining up with TRBD2. The length of the CDR3 is 14 residues. CDR3 sequence (DNA): TGTGCCAGAAGTTTAACGGGAGGGCCCAATGAGCAGTTCTTC. It encodes CARSLTGGPNEQFF.

This clonotype was seen many times. The CDR3 coding sequence is TGTGCCTGGGCCCACATGGTTGAGCAGTTCTTC. As protein: CAWAHMVEQFF. This chain links TRBV30 with TRBJ2-1; unclear D gene. The V end was cut by 5 bases, the J end by 9 bases, with 11 bases between. This CDR3 has 11 residues. Germline-derived CDR1 and CDR2 are GTSNPN and SVGIG (reference sequence).

To note about this clonotype: A much more abundant neighbour one base away suggests this may be a read error. The V call is TRBV28, the J call TRBJ2-2; D remains unclear. V was trimmed by 1 base and J by 3 bases, leaving 12 bases between them. The CDR3 totals 16 residues. The germline gives CDR1 MDHEN, CDR2 SYDVKM. The DNA for the CDR3 is TGTGCCAGCAGTTTATCCCCTCGTAGGGACACCGGGGAGCTGTTTTTT. It specifies CASSLSPRRDTGELFF. The full variable domain, completed using reference TRBV28 and TRBJ2-2, is DVKVTQSSRYLVKRTGEKVFLECVQDMDHENMFWYRQDPGLGLRLIYFSYDVKMKEKGDIPEGYSVSREKKERFSLILESASTNQTSMYLCASSLSPRRDTGELFFGEGSRLTVL.